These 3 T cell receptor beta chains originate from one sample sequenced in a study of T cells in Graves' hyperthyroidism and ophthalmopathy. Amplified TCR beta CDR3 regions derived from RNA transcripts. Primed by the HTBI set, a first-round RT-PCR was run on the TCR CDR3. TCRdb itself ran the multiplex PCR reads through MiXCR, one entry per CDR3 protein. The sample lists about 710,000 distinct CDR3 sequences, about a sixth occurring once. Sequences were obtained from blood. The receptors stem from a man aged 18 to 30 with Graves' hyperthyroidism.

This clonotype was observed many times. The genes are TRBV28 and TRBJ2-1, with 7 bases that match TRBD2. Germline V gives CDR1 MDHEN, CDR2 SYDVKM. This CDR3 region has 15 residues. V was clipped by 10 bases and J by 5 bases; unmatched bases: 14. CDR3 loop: CATSEPSGHNNEQFF. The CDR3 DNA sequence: TGTGCCACCTCCGAACCTAGCGGACACAACAATGAGCAGTTCTTC.

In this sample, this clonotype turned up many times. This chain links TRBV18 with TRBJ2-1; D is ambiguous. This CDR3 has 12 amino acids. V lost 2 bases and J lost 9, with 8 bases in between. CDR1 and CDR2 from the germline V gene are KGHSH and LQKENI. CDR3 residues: CASSPLSTEQFF. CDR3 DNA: TGTGCCAGCTCACCATTATCGACTGAGCAGTTCTTC.

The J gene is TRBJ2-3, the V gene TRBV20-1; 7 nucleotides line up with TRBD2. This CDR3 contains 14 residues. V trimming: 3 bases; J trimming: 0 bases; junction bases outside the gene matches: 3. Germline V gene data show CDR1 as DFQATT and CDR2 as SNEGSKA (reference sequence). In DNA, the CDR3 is TGCAGTGCTAGGGGAGGGCGAAGCACAGATACGCAGTATTTT. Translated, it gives CSARGGRSTDTQYF.